This TCR beta chain originates from a study of blood T cell repertoires in COVID-19 (dated by TCRdb to the early 2020s). Study-wide context: Samples from collaborators originated in the United States, Italy and Spain and spanned both the acute and convalescent phases of COVID-19. The prospective study material was composed of cDNA or gDNA derived from T cells, B-cell-depleted T cells, or PBMCs. Deeply sampled blood TCRbeta repertoires from subjects exposed to, actively infected with, or recovered from COVID-19 were included in the dataset. The repertoires were released in a freely available public database meant as a resource for research on the immune response to SARS-CoV-2. The samples were drawn from two sources: the first 160 participants of the ongoing ImmuneRACE study, and over 1,000 subjects contributed by 6 global collaborators. Nearly every sample came with metadata listing a de-identified subject ID, COVID-19 status, age in years and sex. Where available, HLA class I and class II types were taken from metadata supplied by the sample provider and were not determined by assay-based typing.

Whole blood was collected in K2EDTA tubes by collaborating institutions according to the institutions' own protocols. Collaborator samples were shipped for TCRbeta analysis as frozen whole blood, isolated PBMCs, or DNA extracted from either sample type. To note about this clone: Its antigen is still unknown. Base qualities are not provided; no much larger clone lies one nucleotide away.

V sheds 2 bases and J sheds 6 bases, leaving 11 bases between their ends. The germline V gene provides CDR1 SNHLY and CDR2 FYNNEI. The CDR3 contains 14 residues, cysteine and phenylalanine counted. Here the CDR3 DNA is all that survives: 42 bases in frame from base 1. TCRbeta CDR3 regions were amplified from genomic DNA by means of the immunoSEQ Assay, a bias-controlled multiplex PCR. The authors' analysis ran thus. The number of nucleated cells in each sample was estimated by amplification of reference gene primers within the assay. Sequence reads were collapsed and filtered to measure the absolute abundance of every unique TCRbeta CDR3 rearrangement. For each sample, productive Simpson clonality was calculated by taking the square root of Simpson's diversity index across productive rearrangements. TCRdb obtained this table from immuneACCESS and retained in-frame rearrangements with V and J assigned. These tables miss some clones; where compared with another copy, unresolved V genes account for less than half of the shortfall, and the remainder is unexplained. The D gene and trimming were derived from the DNA, and the V and J assignments and clone size from that table. The sample table records about 240,000 clones; about 80% of these occur just once. The top ten constitute roughly 9.6% of the sample.

Overall results and qualifications from the work: The amount of clinical and demographic metadata varied by source and participant and was provided uncurated.

The chain is made from TRBV2 and TRBJ1-5; the D gene is possibly TRBD1, with 5 bases matching. This TCR came from a woman aged 80 or over with acute or convalescent COVID-19. Material for sequencing was peripheral blood. The nucleotides are TGTGCCAGCAGTGAAAGGGGAAAGGGTCAGCCCCAGCATTTT. It is translated as CASSERGKGQPQHF.